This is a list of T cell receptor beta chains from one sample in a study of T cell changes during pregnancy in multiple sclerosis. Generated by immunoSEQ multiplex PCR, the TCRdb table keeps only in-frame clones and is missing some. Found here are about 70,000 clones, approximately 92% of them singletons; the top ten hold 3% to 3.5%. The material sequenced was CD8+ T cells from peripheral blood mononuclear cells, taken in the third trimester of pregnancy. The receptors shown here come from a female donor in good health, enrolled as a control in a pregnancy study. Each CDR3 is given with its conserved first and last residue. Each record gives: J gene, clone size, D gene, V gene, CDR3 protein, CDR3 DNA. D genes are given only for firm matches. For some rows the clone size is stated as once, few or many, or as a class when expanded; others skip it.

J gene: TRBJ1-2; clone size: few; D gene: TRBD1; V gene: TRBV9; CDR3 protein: CASSADRASSDYGYTF; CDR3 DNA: TGTGCCAGCAGCGCCGACAGGGCCTCATCCGACTATGGCTACACCTTC
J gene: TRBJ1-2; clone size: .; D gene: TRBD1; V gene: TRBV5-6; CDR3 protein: CASRVRGQLVYGYTF; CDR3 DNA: TGTGCCAGCAGGGTAAGGGGACAGCTAGTTTATGGCTACACCTTC
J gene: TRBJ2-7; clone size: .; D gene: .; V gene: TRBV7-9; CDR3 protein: CASSFISGTPSYEQYF; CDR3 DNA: TGTGCCAGCAGCTTTATATCCGGGACTCCATCCTACGAGCAGTACTTC
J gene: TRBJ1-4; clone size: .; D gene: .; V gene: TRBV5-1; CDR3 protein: CASSFREPATNEKLFF; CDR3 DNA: TGCGCCAGCAGCTTCCGGGAGCCGGCAACTAATGAAAAACTGTTTTTT
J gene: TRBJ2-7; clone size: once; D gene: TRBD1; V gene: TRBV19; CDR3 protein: CASSDRDEQYF; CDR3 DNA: TGTGCCAGTAGTGACAGGGACGAGCAGTACTTC
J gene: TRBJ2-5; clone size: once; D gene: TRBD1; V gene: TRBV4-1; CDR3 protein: CASSQTKGQGKEETQYF; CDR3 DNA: TGCGCCAGCAGCCAAACAAAGGGACAGGGAAAAGAAGAGACCCAGTACTTC
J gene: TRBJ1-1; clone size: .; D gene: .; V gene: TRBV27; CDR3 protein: CASSLPGIQIPQMEAFF; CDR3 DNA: TGTGCCAGCAGTTTACCGGGGATCCAGATTCCCCAAATGGAAGCTTTCTTT
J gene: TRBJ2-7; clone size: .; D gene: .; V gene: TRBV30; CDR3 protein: CACSHSSYEQYF; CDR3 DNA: TGTGCCTGCAGTCATAGCTCCTACGAGCAGTACTTC
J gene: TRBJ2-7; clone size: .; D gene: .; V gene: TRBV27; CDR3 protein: CASGDYEQYF; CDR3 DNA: TGTGCCAGCGGAGACTACGAGCAGTACTTC
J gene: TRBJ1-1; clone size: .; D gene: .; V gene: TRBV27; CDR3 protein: CASSSLGSTTEAFF; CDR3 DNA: TGTGCCAGCAGTTCCCTCGGGTCCACCACTGAAGCTTTCTTT
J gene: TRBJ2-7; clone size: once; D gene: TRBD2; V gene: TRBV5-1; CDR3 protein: CASSSLGERGAATYEQYF; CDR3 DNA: TGCGCCAGCAGTTCGTTGGGGGAGCGGGGGGCCGCTACCTACGAGCAGTACTTC
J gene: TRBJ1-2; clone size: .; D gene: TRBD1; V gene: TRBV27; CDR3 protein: CASSADRAYGYTF; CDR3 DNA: TGTGCCAGCAGTGCGGACAGGGCCTATGGCTACACCTTC
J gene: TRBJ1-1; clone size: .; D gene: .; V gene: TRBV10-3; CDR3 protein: CAIGQTEAFF; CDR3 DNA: TGTGCCATCGGGCAGACTGAAGCTTTCTTT
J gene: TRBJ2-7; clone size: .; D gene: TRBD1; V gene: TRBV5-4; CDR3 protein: CASSLGQGAKTYEQYF; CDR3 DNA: TGTGCCAGCAGCTTGGGGCAGGGGGCCAAAACCTACGAGCAGTACTTC
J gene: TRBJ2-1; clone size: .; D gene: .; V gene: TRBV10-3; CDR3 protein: CAISEGTGKDNEQFF; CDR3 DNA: TGTGCCATCAGTGAGGGTACAGGGAAAGACAATGAGCAGTTCTTC
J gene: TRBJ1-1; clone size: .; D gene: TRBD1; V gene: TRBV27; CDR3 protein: CASSLRQGIGAEAFF; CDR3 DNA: TGTGCCAGCAGTCTCCGACAGGGGATAGGGGCTGAAGCTTTCTTT
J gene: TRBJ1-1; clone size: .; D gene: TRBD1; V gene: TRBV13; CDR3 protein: CASSPTGTVGLEAFF; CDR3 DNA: TGTGCCAGCAGCCCAACCGGGACAGTCGGCCTCGAAGCTTTCTTT
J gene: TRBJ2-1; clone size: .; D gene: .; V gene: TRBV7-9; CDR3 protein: CASSRHGNEQFF; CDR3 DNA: TGTGCCAGCAGCCGACATGGAAATGAGCAGTTCTTC
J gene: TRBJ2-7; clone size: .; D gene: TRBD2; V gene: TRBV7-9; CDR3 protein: CASSAELAADSYEQYF; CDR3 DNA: TGTGCCAGCAGCGCCGAACTAGCGGCCGACTCCTACGAGCAGTACTTC
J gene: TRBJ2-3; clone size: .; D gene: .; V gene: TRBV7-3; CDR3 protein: CASSLNPGSTDTQYF; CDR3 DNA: TGTGCCAGCAGCTTAAATCCAGGGTCCACAGATACGCAGTATTTT
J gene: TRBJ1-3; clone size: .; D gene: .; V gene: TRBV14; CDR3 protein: CASSHRTSGNTIYF; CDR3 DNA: TGTGCCAGCAGCCATCGCACTTCTGGAAACACCATATATTTT
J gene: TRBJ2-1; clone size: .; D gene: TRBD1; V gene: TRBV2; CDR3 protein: CASSDGTGNPNEQFF; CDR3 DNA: TGTGCCAGCAGTGATGGGACAGGGAACCCTAATGAGCAGTTCTTC
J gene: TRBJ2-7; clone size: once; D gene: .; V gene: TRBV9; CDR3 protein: CASSVAGFGYEQYF; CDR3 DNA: TGTGCCAGCAGCGTAGCAGGGTTCGGCTACGAGCAGTACTTC
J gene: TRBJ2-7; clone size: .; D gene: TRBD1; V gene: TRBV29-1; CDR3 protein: CSVEEGTAYEQYF; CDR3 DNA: TGCAGCGTTGAAGAAGGGACAGCCTACGAGCAGTACTTC
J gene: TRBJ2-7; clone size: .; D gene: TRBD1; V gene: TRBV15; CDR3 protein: CATSRDTTGREQYF; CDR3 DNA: TGTGCCACCAGCAGAGATACGACAGGGCGCGAGCAGTACTTC
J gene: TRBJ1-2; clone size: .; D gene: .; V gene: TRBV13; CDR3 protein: CASSLVGTHYGYTF; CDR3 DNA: TGTGCCAGCAGCTTAGTCGGGACACACTATGGCTACACCTTC
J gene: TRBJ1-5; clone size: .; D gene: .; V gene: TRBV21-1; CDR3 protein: CASNEKSGQPQHF; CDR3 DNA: TGTGCCAGCAACGAAAAATCAGGGCAGCCCCAGCATTTT
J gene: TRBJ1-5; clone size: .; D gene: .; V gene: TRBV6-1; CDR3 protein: CASTPTGSLSQPQHF; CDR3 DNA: TGTGCCAGCACCCCTACAGGGTCTTTGAGTCAGCCCCAGCATTTT
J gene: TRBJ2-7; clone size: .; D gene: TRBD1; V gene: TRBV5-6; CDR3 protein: CASSFVPGQVQYEQYF; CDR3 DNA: TGTGCCAGCAGCTTTGTACCGGGACAGGTTCAATACGAGCAGTACTTC
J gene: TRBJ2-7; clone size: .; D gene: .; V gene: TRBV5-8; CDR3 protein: CASSQQSSYEQYF; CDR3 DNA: TGTGCCAGCAGCCAACAGAGCTCCTACGAGCAGTACTTC
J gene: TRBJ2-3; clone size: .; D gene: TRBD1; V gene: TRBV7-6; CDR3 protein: CASSLEGGLSTDTQYF; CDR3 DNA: TGTGCCAGCAGCTTAGAAGGGGGCCTTAGCACAGATACGCAGTATTTT
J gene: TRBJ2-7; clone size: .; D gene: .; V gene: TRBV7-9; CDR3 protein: CASSRSGEQYF; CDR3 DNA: TGTGCCAGCAGCCGGAGTGGGGAGCAGTACTTC
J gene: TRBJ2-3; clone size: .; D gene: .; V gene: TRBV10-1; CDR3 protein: CASRKAVPKTDTQYF; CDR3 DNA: TGCGCCAGCAGAAAAGCGGTTCCGAAGACAGATACGCAGTATTTT
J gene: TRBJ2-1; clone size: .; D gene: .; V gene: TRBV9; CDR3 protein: CASSVGLRTAGEQFF; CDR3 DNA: TGTGCCAGCAGCGTAGGGTTAAGAACGGCAGGCGAGCAGTTCTTC
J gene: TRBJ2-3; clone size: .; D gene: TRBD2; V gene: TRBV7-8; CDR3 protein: CASESGGAGDTQYF; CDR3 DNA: TGTGCCAGCGAGAGCGGGGGGGCAGGGGATACGCAGTATTTT
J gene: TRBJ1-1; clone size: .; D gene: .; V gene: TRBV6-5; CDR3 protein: CASSYFDSNTEAFF; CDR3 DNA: TGTGCCAGCAGTTACTTCGACTCGAACACTGAAGCTTTCTTT
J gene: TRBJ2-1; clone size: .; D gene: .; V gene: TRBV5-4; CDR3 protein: CASSYPLEGVEQFF; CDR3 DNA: TGTGCCAGCAGCTATCCCCTCGAAGGGGTCGAGCAGTTCTTC
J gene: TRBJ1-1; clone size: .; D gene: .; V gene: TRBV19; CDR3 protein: CASSIWQGETEAFF; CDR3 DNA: TGTGCCAGTAGTATTTGGCAGGGCGAAACTGAAGCTTTCTTT
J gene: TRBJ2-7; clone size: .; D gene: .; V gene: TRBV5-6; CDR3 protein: CASSTQTSSGRPSYEQYF; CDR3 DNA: TGTGCCAGCAGCACCCAAACCAGTTCGGGGAGGCCCTCCTACGAGCAGTACTTC
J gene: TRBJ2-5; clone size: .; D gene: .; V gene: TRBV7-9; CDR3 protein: CASSLREEGETQYF; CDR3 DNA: TGTGCCAGCAGCTTACGCGAGGAGGGAGAGACCCAGTACTTC
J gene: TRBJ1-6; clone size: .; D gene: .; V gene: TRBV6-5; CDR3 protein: CASSSFPAGDLMALHF; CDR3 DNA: TGTGCCAGCAGTTCCTTCCCGGCAGGGGACCTAATGGCCCTCCACTTT
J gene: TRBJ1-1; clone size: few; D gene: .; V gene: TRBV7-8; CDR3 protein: CASSWGGPLDTEAFF; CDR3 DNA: TGTGCCAGCAGCTGGGGGGGACCGTTGGACACTGAAGCTTTCTTT
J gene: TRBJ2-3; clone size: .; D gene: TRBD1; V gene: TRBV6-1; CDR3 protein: CASSGQGAGADTQYF; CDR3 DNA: TGTGCCAGCAGTGGACAGGGGGCTGGGGCAGATACGCAGTATTTT
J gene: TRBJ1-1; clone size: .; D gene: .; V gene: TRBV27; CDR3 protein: CASSPRRGGNTEAFF; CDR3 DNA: TGTGCCAGCAGTCCCCGCAGAGGGGGAAACACTGAAGCTTTCTTT
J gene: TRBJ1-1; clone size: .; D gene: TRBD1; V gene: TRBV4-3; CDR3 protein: CASSQFGQGSTEAFF; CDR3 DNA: TGCGCCAGCAGCCAATTCGGACAGGGATCCACTGAAGCTTTCTTT
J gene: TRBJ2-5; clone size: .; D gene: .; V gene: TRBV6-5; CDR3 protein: CASSYDSEETQYF; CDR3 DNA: TGTGCCAGCAGTTATGACTCCGAAGAGACCCAGTACTTC
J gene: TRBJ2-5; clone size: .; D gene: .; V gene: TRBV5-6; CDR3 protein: CASSFWDNQETQYF; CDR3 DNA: TGTGCCAGCAGCTTTTGGGACAACCAAGAGACCCAGTACTTC
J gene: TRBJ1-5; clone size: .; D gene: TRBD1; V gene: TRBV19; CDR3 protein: CASSPWDSSNQPQHF; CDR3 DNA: TGTGCCAGTAGTCCCTGGGACAGCTCCAATCAGCCCCAGCATTTT
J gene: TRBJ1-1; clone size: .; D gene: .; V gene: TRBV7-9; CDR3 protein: CASTNTAATEAFF; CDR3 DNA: TGTGCCAGCACCAATACAGCGGCAACTGAAGCTTTCTTT
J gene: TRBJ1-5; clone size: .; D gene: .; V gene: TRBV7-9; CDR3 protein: CASSPSISNQPQHF; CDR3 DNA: TGTGCCAGCAGCCCCAGTATTAGCAATCAGCCCCAGCATTTT
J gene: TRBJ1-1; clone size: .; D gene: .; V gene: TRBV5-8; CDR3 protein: CASSLAVGANTEAFF; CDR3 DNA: TGTGCCAGCAGCTTGGCCGTAGGGGCAAACACTGAAGCTTTCTTT
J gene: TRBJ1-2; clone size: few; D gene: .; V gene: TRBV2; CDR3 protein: CASSERGPNYGYTF; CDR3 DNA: TGTGCCAGCAGTGAGCGGGGGCCTAACTATGGCTACACCTTC
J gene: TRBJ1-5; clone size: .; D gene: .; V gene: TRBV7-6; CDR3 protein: CASSLGAGVVRQPQHF; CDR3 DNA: TGTGCCAGCAGCTTAGGAGCGGGGGTAGTAAGACAGCCCCAGCATTTT